The 27 T cell receptor beta chains reported below all come from one sample, sequenced in a study of blood T cell repertoires in COVID-19. Measured with immunoSEQ multiplex PCR; TCRdb has only the in-frame clones, and not every one. The table includes about 230,000 clones, around 81% detected once. The sequenced material came from peripheral blood. The receptors were sampled from a man aged 45-60 years with active or convalescent COVID-19.

This sequence joins TRBV2 and TRBJ1-2; D gene unclear. The ends were cut back, 2 bases at V and 4 bases at J, with 14 bases in the middle. The CDR3 has 15 residues. In germline, CDR1 is SNHLY, CDR2 FYNNEI. In DNA, the CDR3 is TGTGCCAGCAGTGAAATCAGAAGAACCTCCTATGGCTACACCTTC. Translation gives CASSEIRRTSYGYTF.

This clone was seen a few times. The chain joins TRBV11-1 to TRBJ1-5; 8 bases match TRBD1. The CDR3 consists of 13 residues. V was pared by 3 bases and J by 6 bases, with 1 base of the junction left unmatched. Germline lookup yields CDR1 SGHAT and CDR2 FQDESV (reference sequence). The DNA of the CDR3 is TGTGCCAGCAGCTTGGACAGGGTTCAGCCCCAGCATTTT. It is translated as CASSLDRVQPQHF.

The J gene is TRBJ1-4, the V gene TRBV7-2; D is possibly TRBD1 (6 bases). Trimming left V 2 bases short and J 5 bases short, with 12 bases between. The V gene's germline CDR1 is SGHTA and CDR2 FQGNSA. The CDR3 is made up of 15 amino acids. The CDR3 DNA follows: TGTGCCAGCAGCTTATTGGGTAGGGGGAATGAAAAACTGTTTTTT. It translates to CASSLLGRGNEKLFF.

The chain uses TRBV7-2 and TRBJ2-3; perhaps TRBD2 as D (7 bases). V was shortened by 4 bases and J by 4 bases, with 18 bases between the two germline ends. The CDR3 extends over 16 amino acids. Looked up from germline, CDR1 is SGHTA and CDR2 is FQGNSA. CDR3 residues: CASSSSLRGGADTQYF. DNA for the CDR3: TGTGCCAGCAGCTCCAGCCTAAGGGGGGGGGCAGATACGCAGTATTTT.

V is TRBV30 and J is TRBJ1-2; D gene uncertain. Germline CDR1 is GTSNPN and CDR2 is SVGIG (reference sequence). The CDR3 consists of 13 residues. V was clipped by 2 bases and J by 6 bases, with 13 bases between them. CDR3 nucleotides: TGTGCCTGGAGTCCCACTATAAATAATGGCTACACCTTC. It yields the protein CAWSPTINNGYTF.

The chain employs TRBV6-6 and TRBJ2-1; 9 nucleotides line up with TRBD2. This CDR3 spans 13 amino acids. CDR1 MNHNY and CDR2 SVGAGI come from the germline V gene (reference sequence). V shed 6 bases and J 5 bases; nucleotides not matched to a gene: 2. DNA for the CDR3: TGTGCCAGCAGGACTAGCGGTAACAATGAGCAGTTCTTC. Translated: CASRTSGNNEQFF.

The chain recombines TRBV5-5 with TRBJ2-5, with 8 bases aligning to TRBD1. Germline assignment: CDR1 SGHKS and CDR2 YYEKEE (reference sequence). The V gene end was trimmed by 4 bases and the J gene end by 5 bases; junction bases not matched to a gene: 7. The CDR3 has 14 amino acids. CDR3 region: CASSATGAEETQYF. The CDR3 nucleotides are TGTGCCAGCAGCGCGACAGGGGCGGAGGAGACCCAGTACTTC.

This clone occurred a few times. The rearrangement links TRBV30 to TRBJ1-2; 8 bases fit TRBD1. V shed 3 bases, J shed 4 bases, and the junction held 4 bases outside the gene matches. From germline, CDR1 is GTSNPN and CDR2 SVGIG (reference sequence). The CDR3 covers 13 residues. The CDR3 is CAWSATGGYGYTF. Written as DNA, the CDR3 is TGTGCCTGGAGCGCCACAGGGGGCTATGGCTACACCTTC.

CDR3 nucleotides: TGTGCCAGCAGGGCTAGCCGAACCTACGAGCAGTACTTC. This gives the protein CASRASRTYEQYF. The gene calls are TRBV6-5 and TRBJ2-7, with D possibly being TRBD2 (5 bases). The CDR3 runs to 13 residues. Trimming shortened V by 6 bases and J by 2 bases, and 11 bases separated the two germline ends. The germline V gene has CDR1 MNHEY and CDR2 SVGAGI.

The V gene is TRBV12-3 or TRBV12-4, the J gene TRBJ1-4, with D unclear. This CDR3 comprises 13 residues. The V gene lost 4 bases and the J gene lost 8 bases, with 11 bases spanning the gap. Here the CDR3 reads CASSWRREEKLFF. The CDR3 DNA reads TGTGCCAGCAGTTGGCGAAGGGAGGAAAAACTGTTTTTT.

The CDR3 nucleotides read TGTGCCAGCAGCTTATTCGGGGTCGAGCAGTACTTC. Protein: CASSLFGVEQYF. The genes are TRBV7-9 and TRBJ2-7; TRBD2 might be the D (5 bases). Germline lookup yields CDR1 SEHNR and CDR2 FQNEAQ (reference sequence). CDR3 length equals 12 residues. Between the trimmed V and J ends, which lost 2 bases and 6 bases, there was a span of 8 bases.

The chain combines TRBV3-1 (or the pseudogene TRBV3-2) with TRBJ1-6, with 9 bases identical to TRBD1. In germline, CDR1 is LGHDT, CDR2 YNNKEL (reference sequence). The CDR3 has 14 amino acids. V lost 5 bases and J lost 10; bases outside the gene matches: 6. The CDR3 loop is CASSENRGHSPLHF. The DNA of the CDR3 is TGTGCCAGCAGCGAAAACAGGGGGCACTCACCCCTCCACTTT.

The table lists this clone with a few counts. The rearrangement links TRBV28 to TRBJ1-5; 9 nucleotides agree with TRBD1. V lost 6 bases and J lost 2; bases outside the gene matches: 14. The CDR3 sequence is 18 residues long. Germline CDR1 is MDHEN and CDR2 is SYDVKM. CDR3 coding DNA: TGTGCCAGCAGGACCTCCGGGACAGGGAAAGTCGGCAATCAGCCCCAGCATTTT. Translating it yields CASRTSGTGKVGNQPQHF.

This clone was seen more than once but under ten times. This chain joins TRBV18 and TRBJ1-4, with TRBD1 matching over 7 bases. This CDR3 has 15 amino acids. V lost 5 bases to trimming and J lost 8 bases; unmatched junction nucleotides: 11. Germline V gene lookup returns CDR1 KGHSH and CDR2 LQKENI. CDR3 sequence: CASSVTTGKGEKLFF. The DNA for the CDR3 is TGTGCCAGCTCAGTTACGACAGGGAAAGGCGAAAAACTGTTTTTT.

The V and J genes are TRBV6-5 and TRBJ1-6; 7 bases are a match to TRBD1. The CDR3 runs 15 residues. Germline V CDR1 and CDR2: MNHEY, SVGAGI. Trimming took 9 bases from V and 2 from J; bases not matched to a gene: 7. The CDR3 DNA follows: TGTGCCAGTTCATCAGGGGGAACCTATAATTCACCCCTCCACTTT. Protein sequence: CASSSGGTYNSPLHF.

V gene TRBV15 combines with J gene TRBJ1-2, with D possibly being TRBD1 (5 bases). CDR3 length: 12 residues. V lost 8 bases to trimming and J lost 6 bases, with 13 bases between them. The germline gives CDR1 LNHNV, CDR2 YYDKDF (reference sequence). Here the CDR3 DNA reads TGTGCCACCTACCAGTTGGACAATGGCTACACCTTC. It codes for CATYQLDNGYTF.

This chain links TRBV4-1 with TRBJ1-1; 9 bases line up with TRBD1. This CDR3 spans 15 amino acids. The ends lost 1 base at V and 5 bases at J; junction bases unmatched: 5. Per germline, CDR1 MGHRA and CDR2 YSYEKL. The CDR3 DNA reads TGCGCCAGCAGCCAAGGTACAGGGACAGGGACTGAAGCTTTCTTT. Translation: CASSQGTGTGTEAFF.

This chain joins TRBV25-1 and TRBJ1-1; D may be TRBD1 (6 bases). Germline V gives CDR1 MGHDK, CDR2 SYGVNS. The germline V and J ends were trimmed by 0 bases and 8 bases, with 16 bases remaining between them. The CDR3 covers 15 residues. The DNA of the CDR3 is TGTGCCAGCAGTGAATATCGGGGGGCAACGAGAGAAGCTTTCTTT. It is translated as CASSEYRGATREAFF.

J is TRBJ2-6 and V is TRBV5-4, with 7 nucleotides matching TRBD1. After removal of 4 bases from V and 0 bases from J, the junction contained 4 bases not matched to a gene. The CDR3 contains 16 residues. In germline, CDR1 is SGHNT, CDR2 YYREEE (reference sequence). The CDR3 bases are TGTGCCAGCAGCAAAGGGACAGCCTCTGGGGCCAACGTCCTGACTTTC. The encoded protein is CASSKGTASGANVLTF.

The chain is built from TRBV23-1 and TRBJ1-2; 7 positions match TRBD1. TRBV23-1 carries the ORF label, with uncertain function. V lost 6 bases and J lost 6; bases outside the gene matches: 4. This CDR3 has 12 amino acids. CDR3 sequence (DNA): TGCGCCAGCAGGGGACAGAAGGATGGCTACACCTTC. Translated, it gives CASRGQKDGYTF.

This clone is a singleton in its sample. The CDR3 loop is CASRDLPSGTVNSPLHF. CDR3 bases: TGTGCCAGTAGAGATCTACCCTCCGGGACAGTTAATTCACCCCTCCACTTT. This chain connects TRBV19 to TRBJ1-6, with 7 bases fitting TRBD1. The CDR3 covers 17 residues. The germline gives CDR1 LNHDA, CDR2 SQIVND (reference sequence). With 6 bases clipped from V and 6 bases from J, the junction kept 14 bases outside the gene matches.

This chain links TRBV5-8 with TRBJ1-5; 7 positions agree with TRBD1. Per the germline V gene, CDR1 is SGHTS and CDR2 is YDEGEE. Losses at the gene ends were 4 bases for V and 3 bases for J; bases not matched to a gene: 13. The CDR3 sequence is 17 residues long. In nucleotides, the CDR3 is TGTGCCAGCAGCATCTTCTGGGCAGGGGGTCACAATCAGCCCCAGCATTTT. Protein: CASSIFWAGGHNQPQHF.

The J gene is TRBJ1-1, the V gene TRBV30; 7 bases match TRBD1. Germline lookup yields CDR1 GTSNPN and CDR2 SVGIG (reference sequence). The V gene end was trimmed by 7 bases and the J gene end by 0 bases; junction bases not matched to a gene: 14. The CDR3 is made up of 16 amino acids. The CDR3 spells CAFRGGRKGMNTEAFF. The CDR3 bases are TGTGCCTTTAGAGGGGGCCGAAAGGGAATGAACACTGAAGCTTTCTTT.

This sequence joins TRBV28 and TRBJ2-7; D may be TRBD2 (5 bases). The V and J ends lost 6 bases and 2 bases respectively, with 11 bases between them. The germline V gene encodes CDR1 MDHEN and CDR2 SYDVKM. The CDR3 is 13 amino acids. CDR3 region: CASSKAGPYEQYF. The CDR3 DNA sequence: TGTGCCAGCAGCAAGGCGGGTCCCTACGAGCAGTACTTC.

The chain is built from TRBV7-9 and TRBJ1-1; D remains ambiguous. Between the trimmed V and J ends, which lost 1 base and 7 bases, there was a span of 16 bases. Germline V CDR1 and CDR2: SEHNR, FQNEAQ (reference sequence). The CDR3 length is 15 residues. The CDR3: CASSLGDKGSVEAFF. The CDR3 nucleotides are TGTGCCAGCAGCTTAGGGGATAAAGGGAGCGTTGAAGCTTTCTTT.

The rearrangement joins TRBV3-1 (or the pseudogene TRBV3-2) to TRBJ2-1, with 7 bases fitting TRBD1. Germline V gives CDR1 LGHDT, CDR2 YNNKEL (reference sequence). V lost 4 bases and J lost 3; bases outside the gene matches: 6. This CDR3 has 15 residues. The chain's CDR3 is CASSLRQGGYNEQFF. The CDR3 DNA reads TGTGCCAGCAGCCTGCGACAGGGCGGCTACAATGAGCAGTTCTTC.

Here the CDR3 reads CASSRTEVHQPQHF. CDR3 DNA sequence: TGTGCCAGTAGTAGGACAGAGGTACATCAGCCCCAGCATTTT. The chain joins TRBV19 to TRBJ1-5; D might be TRBD1 (6 bases). The V gene lost 4 bases and the J gene lost 5 bases, with 12 bases spanning the gap. The CDR3 loop spans 14 amino acids. CDR1 is LNHDA and CDR2 is SQIVND in the germline V gene (reference sequence).